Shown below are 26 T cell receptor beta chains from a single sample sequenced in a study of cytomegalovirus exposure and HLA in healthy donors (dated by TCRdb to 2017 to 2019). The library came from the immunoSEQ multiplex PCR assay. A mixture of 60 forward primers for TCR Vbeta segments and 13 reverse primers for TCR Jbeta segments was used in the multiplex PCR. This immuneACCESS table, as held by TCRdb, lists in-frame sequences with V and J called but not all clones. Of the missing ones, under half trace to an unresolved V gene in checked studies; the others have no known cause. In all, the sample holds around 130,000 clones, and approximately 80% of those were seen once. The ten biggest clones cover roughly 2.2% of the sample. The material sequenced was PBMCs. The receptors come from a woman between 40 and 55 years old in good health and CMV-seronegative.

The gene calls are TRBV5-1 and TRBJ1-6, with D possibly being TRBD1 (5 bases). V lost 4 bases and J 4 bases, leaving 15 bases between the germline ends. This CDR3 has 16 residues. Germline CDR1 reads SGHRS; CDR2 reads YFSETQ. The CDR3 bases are TGCGCCAGCAGCATACTGACAGTACCTTATAATTCACCCCTCCACTTT. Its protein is CASSILTVPYNSPLHF.

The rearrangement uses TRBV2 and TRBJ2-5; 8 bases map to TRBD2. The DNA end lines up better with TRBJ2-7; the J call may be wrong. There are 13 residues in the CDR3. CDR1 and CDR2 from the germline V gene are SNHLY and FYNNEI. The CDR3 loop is CASSDSGASEQYF. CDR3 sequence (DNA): TGTGCCAGCAGTGATAGCGGGGCCTCCGAGCAGTACTTC.

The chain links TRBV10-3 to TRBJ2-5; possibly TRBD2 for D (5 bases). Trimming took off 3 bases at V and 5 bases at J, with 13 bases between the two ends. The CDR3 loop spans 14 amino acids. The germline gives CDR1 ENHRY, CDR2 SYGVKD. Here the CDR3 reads CAISDGLAEETQYF. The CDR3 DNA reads TGTGCCATCAGTGACGGGCTAGCTGAGGAGACCCAGTACTTC.

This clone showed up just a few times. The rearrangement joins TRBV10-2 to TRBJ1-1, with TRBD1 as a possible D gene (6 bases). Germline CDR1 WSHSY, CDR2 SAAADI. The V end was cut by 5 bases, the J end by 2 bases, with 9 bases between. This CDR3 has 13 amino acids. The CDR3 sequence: CASSWTDNTEAFF. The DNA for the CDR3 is TGCGCCAGCAGTTGGACAGACAACACTGAAGCTTTCTTT.

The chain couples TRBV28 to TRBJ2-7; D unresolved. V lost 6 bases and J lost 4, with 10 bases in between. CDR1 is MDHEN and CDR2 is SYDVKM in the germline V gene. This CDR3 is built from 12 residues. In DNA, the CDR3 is TGTGCCAGCAGCTCGACCGGGTACGAGCAGTACTTC. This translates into CASSSTGYEQYF. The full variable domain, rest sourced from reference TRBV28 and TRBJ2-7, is DVKVTQSSRYLVKRTGEKVFLECVQDMDHENMFWYRQDPGLGLRLIYFSYDVKMKEKGDIPEGYSVSREKKERFSLILESASTNQTSMYLCASSSTGYEQYFGPGTRLTVT.

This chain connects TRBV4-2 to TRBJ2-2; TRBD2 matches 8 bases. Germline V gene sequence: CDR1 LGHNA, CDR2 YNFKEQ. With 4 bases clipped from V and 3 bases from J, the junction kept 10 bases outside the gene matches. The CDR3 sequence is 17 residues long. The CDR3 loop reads CASSLNRGSGDTGELFF. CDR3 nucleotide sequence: TGTGCCAGCAGCCTCAACCGTGGTAGCGGGGACACCGGGGAGCTGTTTTTT.

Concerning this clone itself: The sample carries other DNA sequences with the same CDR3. This CDR3 reads CASSFSGGSYNEQFF. In DNA form, the CDR3 reads TGTGCCAGCAGCTTTAGCGGGGGGTCCTACAATGAGCAGTTCTTC. The chain recombines TRBV7-6 with TRBJ2-1; 10 bases are shared with TRBD2. The CDR3 has 15 residues. Germline CDR1 is SGHVS and CDR2 is FNYEAQ. The V segment lost 3 bases and the J segment 1 base; nucleotides outside the gene matches: 0.

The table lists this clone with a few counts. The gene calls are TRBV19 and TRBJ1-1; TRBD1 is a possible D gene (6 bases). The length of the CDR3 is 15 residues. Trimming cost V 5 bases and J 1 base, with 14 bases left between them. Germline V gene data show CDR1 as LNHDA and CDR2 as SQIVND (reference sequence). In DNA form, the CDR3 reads TGTGCCAGTAGTCGAGGGACACCAACGAACACTGAAGCTTTCTTT. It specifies CASSRGTPTNTEAFF.

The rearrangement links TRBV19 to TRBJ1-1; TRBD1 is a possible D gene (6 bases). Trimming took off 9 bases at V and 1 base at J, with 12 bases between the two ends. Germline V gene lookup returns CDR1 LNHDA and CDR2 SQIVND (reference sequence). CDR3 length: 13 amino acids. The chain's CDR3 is CASRTVTNTEAFF. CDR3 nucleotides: TGTGCCAGCCGGACAGTGACGAACACTGAAGCTTTCTTT.

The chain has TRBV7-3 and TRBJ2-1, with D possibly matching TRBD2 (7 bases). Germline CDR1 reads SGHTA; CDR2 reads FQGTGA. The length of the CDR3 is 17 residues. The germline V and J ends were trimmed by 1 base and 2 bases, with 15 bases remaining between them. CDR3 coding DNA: TGTGCCAGCAGCTTAATCGAGGGCGGGGGCCCCTACAATGAGCAGTTCTTC. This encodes CASSLIEGGGPYNEQFF.

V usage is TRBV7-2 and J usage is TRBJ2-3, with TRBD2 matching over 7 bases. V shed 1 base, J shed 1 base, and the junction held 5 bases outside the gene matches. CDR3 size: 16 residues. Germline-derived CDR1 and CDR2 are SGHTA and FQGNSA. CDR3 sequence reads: CASSLGGAGGTDTQYF. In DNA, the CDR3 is TGTGCCAGCAGCTTAGGTGGTGCGGGAGGCACAGATACGCAGTATTTT.

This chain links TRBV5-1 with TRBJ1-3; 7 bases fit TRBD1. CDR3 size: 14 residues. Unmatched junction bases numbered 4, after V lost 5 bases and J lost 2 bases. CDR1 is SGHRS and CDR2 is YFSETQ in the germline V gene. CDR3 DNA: TGCGCCAGCAGTCCCCAGGGGGCTGGAAACACCATATATTTT. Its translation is CASSPQGAGNTIYF.

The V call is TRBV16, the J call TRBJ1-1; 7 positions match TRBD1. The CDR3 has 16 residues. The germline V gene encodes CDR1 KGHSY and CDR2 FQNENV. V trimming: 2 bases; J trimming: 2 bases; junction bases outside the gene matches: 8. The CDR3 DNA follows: TGTGCCAGCAGCCAACTCATGGGGACAGTTAACACTGAAGCTTTCTTT. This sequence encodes CASSQLMGTVNTEAFF.

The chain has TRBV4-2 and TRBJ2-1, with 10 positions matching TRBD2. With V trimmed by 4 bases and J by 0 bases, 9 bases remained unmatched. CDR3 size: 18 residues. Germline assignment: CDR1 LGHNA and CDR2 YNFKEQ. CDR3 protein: CASSRATSGGGSYNEQFF. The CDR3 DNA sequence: TGTGCCAGCAGCCGAGCCACGAGCGGGGGGGGCTCCTACAATGAGCAGTTCTTC.

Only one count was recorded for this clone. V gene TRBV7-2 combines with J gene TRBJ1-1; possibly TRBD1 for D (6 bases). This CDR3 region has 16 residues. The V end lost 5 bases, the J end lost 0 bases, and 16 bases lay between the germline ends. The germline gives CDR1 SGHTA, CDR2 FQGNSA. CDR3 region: CASSLWTAYMNTEAFF. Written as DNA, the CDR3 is TGTGCCAGCAGCCTATGGACAGCCTATATGAACACTGAAGCTTTCTTT.

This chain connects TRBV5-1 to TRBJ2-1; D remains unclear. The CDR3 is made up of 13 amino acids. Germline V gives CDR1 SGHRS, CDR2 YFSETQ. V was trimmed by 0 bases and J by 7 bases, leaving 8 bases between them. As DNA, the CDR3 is TGCGCCAGCAGCTTGGCGTCGCAGAATGAGCAGTTCTTC. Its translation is CASSLASQNEQFF.

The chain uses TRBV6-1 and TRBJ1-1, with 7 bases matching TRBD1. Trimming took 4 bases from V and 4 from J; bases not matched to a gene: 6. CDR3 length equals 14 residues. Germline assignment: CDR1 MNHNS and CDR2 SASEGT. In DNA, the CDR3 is TGTGCCAGCAGTGCTTCTCAGGGGGTCACTGAAGCTTTCTTT. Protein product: CASSASQGVTEAFF.

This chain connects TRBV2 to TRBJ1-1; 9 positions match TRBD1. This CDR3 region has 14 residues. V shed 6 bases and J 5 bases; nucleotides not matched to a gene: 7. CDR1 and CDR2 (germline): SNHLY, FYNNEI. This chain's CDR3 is CASSADRGRTEAFF. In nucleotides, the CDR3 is TGTGCCAGCAGCGCGGACAGGGGAAGGACTGAAGCTTTCTTT.

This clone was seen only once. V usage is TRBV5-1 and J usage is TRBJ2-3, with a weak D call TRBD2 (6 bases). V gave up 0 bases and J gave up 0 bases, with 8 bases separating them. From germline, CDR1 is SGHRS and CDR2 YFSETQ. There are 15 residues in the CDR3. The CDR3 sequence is CASSLESGSTDTQYF. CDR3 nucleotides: TGCGCCAGCAGCTTGGAGAGCGGGAGCACAGATACGCAGTATTTT.

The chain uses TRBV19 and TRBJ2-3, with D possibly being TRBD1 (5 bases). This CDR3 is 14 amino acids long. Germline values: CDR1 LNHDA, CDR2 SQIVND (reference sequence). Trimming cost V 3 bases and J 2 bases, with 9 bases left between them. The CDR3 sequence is CASSMNRFTDTQYF. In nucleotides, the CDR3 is TGTGCCAGTAGTATGAACAGGTTCACAGATACGCAGTATTTT.

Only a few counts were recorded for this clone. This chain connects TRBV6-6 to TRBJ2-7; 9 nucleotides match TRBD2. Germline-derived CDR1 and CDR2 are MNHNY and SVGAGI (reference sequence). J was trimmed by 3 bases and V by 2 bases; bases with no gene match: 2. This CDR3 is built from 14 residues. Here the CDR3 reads CASSYGTSRYEQYF. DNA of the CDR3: TGTGCCAGCAGTTACGGGACTAGCCGCTACGAGCAGTACTTC.

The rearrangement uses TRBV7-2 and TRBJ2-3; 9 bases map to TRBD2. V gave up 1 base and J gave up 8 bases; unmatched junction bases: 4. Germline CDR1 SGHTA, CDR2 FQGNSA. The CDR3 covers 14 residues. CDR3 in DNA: TGTGCCAGCAGCTTAGGTCCTAGCGGGGCTACGCAGTATTTT. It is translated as CASSLGPSGATQYF. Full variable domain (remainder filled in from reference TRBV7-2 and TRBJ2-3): GAGVSQSPSNKVTEKGKDVELRCDPISGHTALYWYRQSLGQGLEFLIYFQGNSAPDKSGLPSDRFSAERTGGSVSTLTIQRTQQEDSAVYLCASSLGPSGATQYFGPGTRLTVL.

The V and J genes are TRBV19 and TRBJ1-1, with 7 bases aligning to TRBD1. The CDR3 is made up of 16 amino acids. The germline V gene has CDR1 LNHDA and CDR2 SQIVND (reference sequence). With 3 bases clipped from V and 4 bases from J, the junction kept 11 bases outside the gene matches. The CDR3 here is CASSIMIFPGGTEAFF. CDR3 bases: TGTGCCAGTAGTATTATGATCTTCCCAGGGGGCACTGAAGCTTTCTTT.

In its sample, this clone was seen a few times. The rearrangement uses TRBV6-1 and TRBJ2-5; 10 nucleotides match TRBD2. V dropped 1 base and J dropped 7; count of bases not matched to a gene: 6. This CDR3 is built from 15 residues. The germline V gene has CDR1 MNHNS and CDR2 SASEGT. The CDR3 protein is CASSEGTSGLGTQYF. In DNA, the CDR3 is TGTGCCAGCAGTGAAGGGACTAGCGGCCTTGGGACCCAGTACTTC.

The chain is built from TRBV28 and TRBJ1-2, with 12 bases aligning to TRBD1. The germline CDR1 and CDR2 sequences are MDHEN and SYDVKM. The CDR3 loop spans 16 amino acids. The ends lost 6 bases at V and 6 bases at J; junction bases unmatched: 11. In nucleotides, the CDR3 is TGTGCCAGCAGAATAGCCGGGACAGGGGGCTCGGATGGCTACACCTTC. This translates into CASRIAGTGGSDGYTF.

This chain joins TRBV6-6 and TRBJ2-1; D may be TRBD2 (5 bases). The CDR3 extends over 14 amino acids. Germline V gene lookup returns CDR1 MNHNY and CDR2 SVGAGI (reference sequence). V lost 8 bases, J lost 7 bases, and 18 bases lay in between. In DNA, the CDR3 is TGTGCCAGCCATAAGACTATTTTAAGGAATGAGCAGTTCTTC. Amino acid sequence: CASHKTILRNEQFF.